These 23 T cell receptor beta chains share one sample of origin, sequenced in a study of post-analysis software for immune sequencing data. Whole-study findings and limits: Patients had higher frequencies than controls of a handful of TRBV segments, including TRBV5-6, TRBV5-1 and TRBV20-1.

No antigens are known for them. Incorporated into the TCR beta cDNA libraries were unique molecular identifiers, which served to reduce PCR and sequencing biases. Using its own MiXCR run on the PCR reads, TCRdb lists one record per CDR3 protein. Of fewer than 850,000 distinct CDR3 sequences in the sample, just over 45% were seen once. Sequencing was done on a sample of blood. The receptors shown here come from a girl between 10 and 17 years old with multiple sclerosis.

The CDR3 sequence: CASSEYAGGKYQETQYF. DNA for the CDR3: TGTGCCAGCAGTGAATATGCGGGAGGGAAGTACCAAGAGACCCAGTACTTC. V and J are TRBV25-1 and TRBJ2-4; 9 positions match TRBD2. The DNA end favors TRBJ2-5, so the J call may be wrong. The CDR3 runs to 17 residues. Germline CDR1 is MGHDK and CDR2 is SYGVNS.

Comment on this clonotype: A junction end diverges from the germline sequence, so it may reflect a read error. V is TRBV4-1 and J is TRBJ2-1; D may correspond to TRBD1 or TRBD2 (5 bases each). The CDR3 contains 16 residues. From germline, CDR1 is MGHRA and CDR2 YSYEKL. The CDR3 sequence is CASSQDRGVVYNGQFF. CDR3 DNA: TGCGCCAGCAGCCAAGATCGGGGCGTGGTGTACAATGGGCAGTTCTTC.

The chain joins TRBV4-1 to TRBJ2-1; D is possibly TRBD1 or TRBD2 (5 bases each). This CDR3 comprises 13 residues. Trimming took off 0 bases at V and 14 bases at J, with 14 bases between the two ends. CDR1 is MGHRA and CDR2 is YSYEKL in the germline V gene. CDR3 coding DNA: TGCGCCAGCAGCCAAGATGAGGGGACCGTCGAGTTCTTC. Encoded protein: CASSQDEGTVEFF.

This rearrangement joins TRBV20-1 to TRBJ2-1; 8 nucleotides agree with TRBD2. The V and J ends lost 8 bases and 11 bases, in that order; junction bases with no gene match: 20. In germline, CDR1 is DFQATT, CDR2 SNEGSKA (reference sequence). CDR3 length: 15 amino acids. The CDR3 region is CSPSSLGGTSQKQFF. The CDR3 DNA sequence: TGCAGTCCATCGAGCCTAGGGGGGACTAGTCAAAAGCAGTTCTTC.

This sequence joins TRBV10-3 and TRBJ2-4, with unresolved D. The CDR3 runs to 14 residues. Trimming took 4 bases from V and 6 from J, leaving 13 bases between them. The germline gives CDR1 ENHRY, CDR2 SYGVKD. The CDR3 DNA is TGTGCCATCAGTGGCCCGGGTCTGGTAAACATTCAGTACTTC. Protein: CAISGPGLVNIQYF.

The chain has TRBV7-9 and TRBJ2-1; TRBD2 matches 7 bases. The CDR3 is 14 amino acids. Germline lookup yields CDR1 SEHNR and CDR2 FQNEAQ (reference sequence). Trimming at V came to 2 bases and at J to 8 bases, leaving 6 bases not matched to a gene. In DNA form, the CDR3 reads TGTGCCAGCAGCTTAAGCGGGGAAGCGGATGAGCAGTTCTTC. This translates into CASSLSGEADEQFF.

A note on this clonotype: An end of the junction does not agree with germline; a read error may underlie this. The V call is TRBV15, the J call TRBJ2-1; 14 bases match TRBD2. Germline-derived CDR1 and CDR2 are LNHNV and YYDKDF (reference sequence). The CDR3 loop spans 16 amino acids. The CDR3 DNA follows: TGTGTCACCAGCAGAGGGGGACTAGCGGGAGCCAATGAGCAGTTCTTC. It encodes CVTSRGGLAGANEQFF.

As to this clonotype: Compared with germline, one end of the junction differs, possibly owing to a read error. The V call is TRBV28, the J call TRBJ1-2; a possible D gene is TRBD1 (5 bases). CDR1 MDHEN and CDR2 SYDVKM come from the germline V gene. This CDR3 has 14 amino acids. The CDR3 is CASSLRASKYGYTF. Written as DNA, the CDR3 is TGTGCCAGCAGCCTCAGGGCCTCTAAATATGGCTACACCTTC.

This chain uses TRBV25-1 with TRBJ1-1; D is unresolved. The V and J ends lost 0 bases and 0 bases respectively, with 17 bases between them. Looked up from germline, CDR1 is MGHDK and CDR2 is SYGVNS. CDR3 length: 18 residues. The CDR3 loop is CASSEYFPTTDMNTEAFF. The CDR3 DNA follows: TGTGCCAGCAGTGAATATTTCCCCACGACTGACATGAACACTGAAGCTTTCTTT.

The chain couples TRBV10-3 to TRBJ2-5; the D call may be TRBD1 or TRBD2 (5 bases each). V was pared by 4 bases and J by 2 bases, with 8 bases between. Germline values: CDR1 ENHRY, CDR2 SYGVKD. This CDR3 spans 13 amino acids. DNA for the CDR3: TGTGCCATCAGTGCGGGACGTCAAGAGACCCAGTACTTC. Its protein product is CAISAGRQETQYF.

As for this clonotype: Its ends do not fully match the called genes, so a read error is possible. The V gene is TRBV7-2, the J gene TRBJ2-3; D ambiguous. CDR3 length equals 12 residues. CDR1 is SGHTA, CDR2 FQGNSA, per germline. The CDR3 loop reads CVSSLGLDTQYF. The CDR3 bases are TGTGTCAGCAGCTTGGGTCTAGATACGCAGTATTTT.

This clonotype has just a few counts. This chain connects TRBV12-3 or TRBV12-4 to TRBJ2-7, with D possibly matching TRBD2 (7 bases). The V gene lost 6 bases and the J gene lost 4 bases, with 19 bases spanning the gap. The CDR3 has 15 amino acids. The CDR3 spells CASSLLSGGKYEQYF. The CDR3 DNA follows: TGTGCCAGCAGCCTACTCTCGGGGGGCAAATACGAGCAGTACTTC.

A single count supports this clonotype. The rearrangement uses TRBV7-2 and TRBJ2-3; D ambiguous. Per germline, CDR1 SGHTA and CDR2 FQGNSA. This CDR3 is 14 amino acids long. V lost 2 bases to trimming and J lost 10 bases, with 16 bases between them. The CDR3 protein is CASSLTSAAPAQYF. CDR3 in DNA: TGTGCCAGCAGCTTAACCAGCGCCGCCCCCGCGCAGTATTTT.

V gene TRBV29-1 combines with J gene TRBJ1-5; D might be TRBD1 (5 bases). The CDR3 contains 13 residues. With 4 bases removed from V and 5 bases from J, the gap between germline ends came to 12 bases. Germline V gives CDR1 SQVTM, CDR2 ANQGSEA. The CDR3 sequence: CSVAGARHQPQHF. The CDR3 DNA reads TGCAGCGTTGCCGGGGCTAGACATCAGCCCCAGCATTTT. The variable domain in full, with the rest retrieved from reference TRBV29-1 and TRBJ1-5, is SAVISQKPSRDICQRGTSLTIQCQVDSQVTMMFWYRQQPGQSLTLIATANQGSEATYESGFVIDKFPISRPNLTFSTLTVSNMSPEDSSIYLCSVAGARHQPQHFGDGTRLSIL.

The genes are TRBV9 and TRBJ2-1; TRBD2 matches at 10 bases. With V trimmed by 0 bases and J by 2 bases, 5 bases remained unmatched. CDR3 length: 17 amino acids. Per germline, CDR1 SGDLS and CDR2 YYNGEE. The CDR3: CASSVVGAGGTYNEQFF. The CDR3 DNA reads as TGTGCCAGCAGCGTAGTAGGAGCGGGAGGGACCTACAATGAGCAGTTCTTC.

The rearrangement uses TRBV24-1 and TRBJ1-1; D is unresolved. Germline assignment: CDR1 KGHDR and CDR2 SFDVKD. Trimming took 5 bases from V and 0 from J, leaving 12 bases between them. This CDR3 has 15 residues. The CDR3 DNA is TGTGCCACCAGTGCGTCAGGAATCATGAACACTGAAGCTTTCTTT. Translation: CATSASGIMNTEAFF.

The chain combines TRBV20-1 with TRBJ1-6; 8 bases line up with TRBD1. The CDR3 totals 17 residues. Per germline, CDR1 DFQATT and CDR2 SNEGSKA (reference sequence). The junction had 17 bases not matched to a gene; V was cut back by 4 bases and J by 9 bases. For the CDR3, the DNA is TGCAGTGCTACCAATTACGGACAGGGTGGGTTCGGTTCACCCCTCCACTTT. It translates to CSATNYGQGGFGSPLHF.

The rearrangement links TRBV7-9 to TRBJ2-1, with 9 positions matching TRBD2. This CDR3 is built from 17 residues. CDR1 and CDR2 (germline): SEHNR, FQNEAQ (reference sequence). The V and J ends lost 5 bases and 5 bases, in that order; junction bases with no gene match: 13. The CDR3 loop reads CASSAGPGLAGDNEQFF. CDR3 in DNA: TGTGCCAGCAGCGCGGGACCGGGACTAGCAGGAGACAATGAGCAGTTCTTC. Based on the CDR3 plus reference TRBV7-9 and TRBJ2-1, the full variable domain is DTGVSQNPRHKITKRGQNVTFRCDPISEHNRLYWYRQTLGQGPEFLTYFQNEAQLEKSRLLSDRFSAERPKGSFSTLEIQRTEQGDSAMYLCASSAGPGLAGDNEQFFGPGTRLTVL.

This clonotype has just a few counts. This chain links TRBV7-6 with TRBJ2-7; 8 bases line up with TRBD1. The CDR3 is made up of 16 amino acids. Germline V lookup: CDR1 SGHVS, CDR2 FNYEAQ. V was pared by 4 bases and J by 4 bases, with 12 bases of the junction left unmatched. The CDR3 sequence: CASSSGVDRVGYEQYF. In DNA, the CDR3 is TGTGCCAGCAGCTCCGGTGTGGACAGGGTTGGTTACGAGCAGTACTTC.

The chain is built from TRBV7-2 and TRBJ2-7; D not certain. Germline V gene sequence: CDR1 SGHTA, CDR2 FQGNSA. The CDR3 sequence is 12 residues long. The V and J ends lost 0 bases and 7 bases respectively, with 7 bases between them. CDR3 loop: CASSLAGFEQYF. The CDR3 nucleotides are TGTGCCAGCAGCTTAGCTGGCTTTGAGCAGTACTTC.

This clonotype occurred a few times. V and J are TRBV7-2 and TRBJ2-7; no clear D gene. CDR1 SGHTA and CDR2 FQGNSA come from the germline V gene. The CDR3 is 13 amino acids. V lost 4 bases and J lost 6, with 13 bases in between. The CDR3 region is CASSSTRNPEQYF. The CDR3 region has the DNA TGTGCCAGCAGCTCGACCCGGAATCCCGAGCAGTACTTC. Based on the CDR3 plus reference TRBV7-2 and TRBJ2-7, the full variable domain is GAGVSQSPSNKVTEKGKDVELRCDPISGHTALYWYRQSLGQGLEFLIYFQGNSAPDKSGLPSDRFSAERTGGSVSTLTIQRTQQEDSAVYLCASSSTRNPEQYFGPGTRLTVT.

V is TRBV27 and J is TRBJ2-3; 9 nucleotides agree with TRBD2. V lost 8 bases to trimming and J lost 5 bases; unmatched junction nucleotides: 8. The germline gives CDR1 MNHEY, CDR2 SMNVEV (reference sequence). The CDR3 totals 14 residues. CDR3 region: CASWYAGGRDTQYF. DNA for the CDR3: TGTGCCAGCTGGTACGCGGGGGGGCGAGATACGCAGTATTTT.

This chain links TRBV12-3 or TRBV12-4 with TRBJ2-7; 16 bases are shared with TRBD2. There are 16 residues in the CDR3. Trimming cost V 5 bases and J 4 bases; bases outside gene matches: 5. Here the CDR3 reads CASSPGTSGRVYEQYF. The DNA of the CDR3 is TGTGCCAGCAGTCCCGGGACTAGCGGGAGGGTATACGAGCAGTACTTC.